This T cell receptor beta chain was obtained from a study of CD8 T cells in Susac syndrome. General study results and limits: The study's TCR sequencing and HLA analysis covered a relatively small number of individuals, and the study acknowledged this.

Sequencing of TCR beta was performed on blood CD8+ and CD4+ T cells. CDR3 length equals 12 residues. The germline CDR1 and CDR2 sequences are LGHDT and YNNKEL (reference sequence). The V and J ends lost 3 bases and 2 bases respectively, with 5 bases between them. A word on this clonotype: Its antigen remains unidentified.

0.5 to 1 ug RNA was reverse transcribed with random hexamers. The method of amplification for TCR beta CDR3 was immunoSEQ multiplex PCR, covering 54 Vbeta and 13 Jbeta. From the immunoSEQ multiplex PCR reads, TCRdb called clonotypes with MiXCR, one entry per CDR3 protein. The repertoire includes 160,000 or so distinct CDR3 sequences, about 94% of them detected once, and more than 0.11% sits in the top ten. The specimen was CD4+ T cells from PBMCs. The sequence was obtained from a human donor in good health. This rearrangement joins TRBV3-1 to TRBJ2-7; D not resolved. CDR3 sequence: CASSQLTYEQYF. CDR3 in DNA: TGTGCCAGCAGCCAGCTTACCTACGAGCAGTACTTC.